This T cell receptor (beta chain) was recovered during a study of control samples from healthy donors and cancer patients. Measured with immunoSEQ multiplex PCR; TCRdb has only the in-frame clones, and not every one. Among fewer than 120,000 clones listed, roughly 90% were seen once. The CDR3 spans 14 residues. V lost 6 bases, J lost 4 bases, and 8 bases stayed unmatched. Per the germline V gene, CDR1 is MNHEY and CDR2 is SVGAGI. Sequencing input: PBMCs. This rearrangement joins TRBV6-5 to TRBJ2-7; 8 bases align to TRBD1. This sequence originates from an older woman with lung cancer. As DNA, the CDR3 is TGTGCCAGCAGAGCCGGACAGGGTTTGTACGAGCAGTACTTC. Amino acid sequence: CASRAGQGLYEQYF.